A selection of T cell receptor beta chains follows, all from one sample in a study of T cells in lung cancer brain metastases. This table comes from immunoSEQ multiplex PCR, and its TCRdb copy is limited to in-frame clones, with some not included. The sample holds 1,500 to 2,000 clones, approximately 90% seen once. The specimen was tumor tissue from a brain metastasis. The source of these receptors is a man in his fifties or sixties with non-small cell lung cancer that had spread to the brain. Each CDR3 is given with its conserved first and last residue. The order of the fields is J gene, D gene, V gene, clone size, CDR3 DNA, CDR3 protein. The D gene is left open where the match is weak. Where a row states a size, it is once, few, many or the class of an expanded clone; other rows omit it.

J: TRBJ1-2
D: .
V: TRBV4-1
size: .
DNA: TGCGCCAGCAGCCAAGATTGGGCAGAAGCAGGTTCGGGGGGCTACACCTTC
CDR3: CASSQDWAEAGSGGYTF

J: TRBJ1-2
D: .
V: TRBV6-6
size: .
DNA: TGTGGAGTGGGGGGAGTTGGCTACACCTTC
CDR3: CGVGGVGYTF

J: TRBJ2-7
D: TRBD1
V: TRBV5-1
size: .
DNA: TGCGCCAGCAGCTTAGGGACAGGGAGGATCTACGAGCAGTACTTC
CDR3: CASSLGTGRIYEQYF

J: TRBJ2-5
D: .
V: TRBV6-5
size: .
DNA: TGTGCCAGCAGTACTGGTGGTAACCAAGAGACCCAGTACTTC
CDR3: CASSTGGNQETQYF

J: TRBJ1-1
D: .
V: TRBV2
size: .
DNA: TGTGCCAGCAGTGAAGGGGGCGGACGCGCTGAAGCTTTCTTT
CDR3: CASSEGGGRAEAFF

J: TRBJ2-5
D: .
V: TRBV9
size: .
DNA: TGTGCCAGCAGCGCGGGAGAGAGGGGAGGCCAAGAGACCCAGTACTTC
CDR3: CASSAGERGGQETQYF

J: TRBJ2-1
D: TRBD2
V: TRBV7-2
size: .
DNA: TGTGCCAGCAGCTCAACCGGTAGGCGGGGGGCCTACAATGAGCAGTTCTTC
CDR3: CASSSTGRRGAYNEQFF

J: TRBJ2-7
D: TRBD1
V: TRBV5-6
size: .
DNA: TGTGCCAGCAGCTTGGCTAGGTCAGGGGGCGCGTCCTACGAGCAGTACTTC
CDR3: CASSLARSGGASYEQYF

J: TRBJ2-3
D: .
V: TRBV6-5
size: once
DNA: TGTGCCAGCCGAGCTGGCACAGATACGCAGTATTTT
CDR3: CASRAGTDTQYF

J: TRBJ2-2
D: .
V: TRBV5-4
size: .
DNA: TGTGCCAGCAGCTTCCGGGACACCGGGGAGCTGTTTTTT
CDR3: CASSFRDTGELFF

J: TRBJ1-5
D: .
V: TRBV18
size: .
DNA: TGTGCCAGCTCCCCCGGGATGGAAGTCAATCAGCCCCAGCATTTT
CDR3: CASSPGMEVNQPQHF

J: TRBJ1-1
D: TRBD1
V: TRBV30
size: .
DNA: TGTGCCTGGAGTGTCACAGGGGGCGACACTGAAGCTTTCTTT
CDR3: CAWSVTGGDTEAFF

J: TRBJ2-3
D: .
V: TRBV29-1
size: .
DNA: TGCAGCGTTGATGGGTGGGGCACAGATACGCAGTATTTT
CDR3: CSVDGWGTDTQYF

J: TRBJ2-7
D: .
V: TRBV7-2
size: .
DNA: TGTGCCAGCAGCTTAGGTTCCAGGGTCAACGAGCAGTACTTC
CDR3: CASSLGSRVNEQYF

J: TRBJ2-2
D: .
V: TRBV27
size: once
DNA: TGTGCCAGCAGTTTAAGACAGGCCACCGGGGAGCTGTTTTTT
CDR3: CASSLRQATGELFF

J: TRBJ2-7
D: .
V: TRBV5-1
size: .
DNA: TGCGCCAGCAAATCATCTTCTGGGAAGTACGAGCAGTACTTC
CDR3: CASKSSSGKYEQYF

J: TRBJ2-1
D: .
V: TRBV18
size: .
DNA: TGTGCCAGCTCACCCACTGGATACAATGAGCAGTTCTTC
CDR3: CASSPTGYNEQFF

J: TRBJ2-7
D: TRBD1
V: TRBV13
size: .
DNA: TGTGCCAGCAGCTTGAGGGGGCTGAGCATCGAGCAGTACTTC
CDR3: CASSLRGLSIEQYF

J: TRBJ2-3
D: .
V: TRBV10-3
size: .
DNA: TGTGCCATCAGTGAGGAGGGGTCGAGCACAGATACGCAGTATTTT
CDR3: CAISEEGSSTDTQYF

J: TRBJ2-2
D: .
V: TRBV9
size: .
DNA: .
CDR3: CASSVAPGIRVEELFF

J: TRBJ2-1
D: .
V: TRBV27
size: once
DNA: TGTGCCAGCAGTTGGGACGGGGGCGGTCGTAATGAGCAGTTCTTC
CDR3: CASSWDGGGRNEQFF

J: TRBJ2-1
D: .
V: TRBV5-4
size: .
DNA: TGTGCCAGCAGCTTGGATCTAGTAACGTTCTATGAGCAGTTCTTC
CDR3: CASSLDLVTFYEQFF

J: TRBJ1-5
D: .
V: TRBV19
size: .
DNA: TGTGCCAGTATTCACCGGGAGGAGAAGCCCCAGCATTTT
CDR3: CASIHREEKPQHF

J: TRBJ1-2
D: TRBD1
V: TRBV10-3
size: .
DNA: TGTGCCATCAGCTCAGTACAGGGGGCGTCAAGCTATGGCTACACCTTC
CDR3: CAISSVQGASSYGYTF

J: TRBJ1-5
D: .
V: TRBV19
size: .
DNA: TGTGCCAGTAGTAGGTTCCTACAAATTAGCAATCAGCCCCAGCATTTT
CDR3: CASSRFLQISNQPQHF

J: TRBJ2-3
D: TRBD1
V: TRBV9
size: .
DNA: TGTGCCAGCAGCGTAAAGACCGGGACAGGGCTTAGCACAGATACGCAGTATTTT
CDR3: CASSVKTGTGLSTDTQYF

J: TRBJ1-5
D: .
V: TRBV7-2
size: .
DNA: TGTGCCAGCAGGACGGGGCAGGGAATCAATCAGCCCCAGCATTTT
CDR3: CASRTGQGINQPQHF

J: TRBJ2-3
D: TRBD2
V: TRBV10-2
size: .
DNA: TGCGCCAGCAGCCAGCTAGCGGGAGGGGCAGATACGCAGTATTTT
CDR3: CASSQLAGGADTQYF

J: TRBJ1-4
D: .
V: TRBV18
size: .
DNA: TGTGCCAGCTCACCGCTCCTGGATGAAAAACTGTTTTTT
CDR3: CASSPLLDEKLFF